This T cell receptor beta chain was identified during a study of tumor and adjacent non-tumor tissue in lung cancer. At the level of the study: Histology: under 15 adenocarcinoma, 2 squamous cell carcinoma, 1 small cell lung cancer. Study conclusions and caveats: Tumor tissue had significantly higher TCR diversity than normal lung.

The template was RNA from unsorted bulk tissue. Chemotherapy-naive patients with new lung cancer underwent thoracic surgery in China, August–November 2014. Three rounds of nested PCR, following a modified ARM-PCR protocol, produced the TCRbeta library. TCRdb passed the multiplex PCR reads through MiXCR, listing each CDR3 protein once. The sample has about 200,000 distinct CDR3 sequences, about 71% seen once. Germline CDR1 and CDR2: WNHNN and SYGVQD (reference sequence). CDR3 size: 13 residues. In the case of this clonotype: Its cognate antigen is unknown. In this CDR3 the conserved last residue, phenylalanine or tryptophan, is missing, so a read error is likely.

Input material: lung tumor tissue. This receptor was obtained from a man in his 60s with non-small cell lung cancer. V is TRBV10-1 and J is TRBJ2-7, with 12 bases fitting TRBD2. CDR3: CTSSAGLAGEQYS. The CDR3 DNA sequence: TGCACCAGCAGTGCGGGACTAGCGGGCGAGCAGTACTCC.